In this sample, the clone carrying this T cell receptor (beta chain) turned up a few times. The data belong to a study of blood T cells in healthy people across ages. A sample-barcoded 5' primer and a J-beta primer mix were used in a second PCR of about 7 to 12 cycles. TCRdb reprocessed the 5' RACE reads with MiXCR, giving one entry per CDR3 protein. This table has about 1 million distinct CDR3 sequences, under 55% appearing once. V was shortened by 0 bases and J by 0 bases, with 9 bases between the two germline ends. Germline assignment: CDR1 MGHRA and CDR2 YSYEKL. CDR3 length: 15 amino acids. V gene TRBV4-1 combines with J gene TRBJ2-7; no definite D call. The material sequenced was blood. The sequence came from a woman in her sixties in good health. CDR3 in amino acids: CASSQDRLVSYEQYF. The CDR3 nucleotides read TGCGCCAGCAGCCAAGATAGACTGGTCTCCTACGAGCAGTACTTC.